This T cell receptor beta chain was sequenced in a study of blood T cell repertoires in COVID-19. About the research overall: T cells, B-cell-depleted T cells, or PBMCs provided the cDNA or gDNA that served as material.

Authors' analysis steps: Quantification of nucleated cells was approximated via reference gene primer amplification. TCRdb's copy holds only in-frame clones and misses some; the assay was immunoSEQ multiplex PCR. V and J calls plus clone size are reproduced from that table; the DNA served to infer D and trimming. The table includes some 74,000 clones, more than 80% detected once. Trimming took 1 base from V and 1 from J, leaving 4 bases between them. This CDR3 contains 13 residues. The germline V gene has CDR1 ENHRY and CDR2 SYGVKD. This clonotype was obtained from a woman of 80 years or more with active or convalescent COVID-19. Sequenced sample: peripheral blood. J is TRBJ1-1 and V is TRBV10-3; D is unresolved. The CDR3 bases are TGTGCCATCAGTGAGTTTCAGAACACTGAAGCTTTCTTT. Protein: CAISEFQNTEAFF.